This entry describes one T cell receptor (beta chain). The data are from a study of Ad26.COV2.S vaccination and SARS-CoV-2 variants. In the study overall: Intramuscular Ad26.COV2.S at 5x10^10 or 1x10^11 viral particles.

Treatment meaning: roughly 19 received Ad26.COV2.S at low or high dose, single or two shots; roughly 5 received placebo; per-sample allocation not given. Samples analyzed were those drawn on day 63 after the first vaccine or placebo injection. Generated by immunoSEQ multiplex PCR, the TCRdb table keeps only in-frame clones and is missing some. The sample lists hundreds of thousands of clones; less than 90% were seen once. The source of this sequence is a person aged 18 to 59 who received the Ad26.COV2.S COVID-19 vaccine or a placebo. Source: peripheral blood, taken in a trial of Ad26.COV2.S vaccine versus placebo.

The CDR3 nucleotides are TGTGCCAGCAGCCCGTCCCTGGGCGGGAGGACTAGCACAGATACGCAGTATTTT. It yields the protein CASSPSLGGRTSTDTQYF. The genes are TRBV13 and TRBJ2-3, with TRBD2 identical over 8 bases. V shed 5 bases, J shed 0 bases, and the junction held 13 bases outside the gene matches. CDR1 PRHDT and CDR2 FYEKMQ come from the germline V gene (reference sequence). This CDR3 region has 18 residues.